This T cell receptor beta chain was found in a study of naive and memory T cell subsets. The sample holds many counts of this clonotype. The beta constant-region primer was an equimolar mix of two oligonucleotides covering TRBC1 and TRBC2. The ligated cDNA underwent four PCR rounds using SP2 and nested alpha and beta constant-region primers. MiXCR, applied by TCRdb to the UMI-ligation and nested PCR reads, yields one record per CDR3 protein. The profile covers over 65,000 distinct CDR3 sequences, with approximately 10% appearing a single time and roughly 1.2% taken by the ten largest. Trimming cost V 0 bases and J 2 bases, with 12 bases left between them. This CDR3 has 15 residues. Germline V gene sequence: CDR1 DFQATT, CDR2 SNEGSKA (reference sequence).

This sequence joins TRBV20-1 and TRBJ2-3, with unresolved D. The TCR sequence derives from a human donor in good health. Sequenced input: naive CD8+ T cells from blood. Written as DNA, the CDR3 is TGCAGTGCTAGAGATCAGGACGGATTCACAGATACGCAGTATTTT. Translation: CSARDQDGFTDTQYF.